This T cell receptor (beta chain) was retrieved from a study of T cells in Graves' hyperthyroidism and ophthalmopathy. The investigators amplified TCR beta CDR3 regions from RNA transcripts. RT-PCR in the first round (using the HTBI primer set) targeted the TCR CDR3. From the multiplex PCR reads, TCRdb called clonotypes with MiXCR, one entry per CDR3 protein. The sample contains some 370,000 distinct CDR3 sequences, about an eighth of which appear only once. Germline V gives CDR1 MGHRA, CDR2 YSYEKL. V gave up 3 bases and J gave up 5 bases; unmatched junction bases: 12. The CDR3 loop spans 17 amino acids. This clonotype was counted ten times or more.

This sequence originates from a man aged 45-60 years with Graves' ophthalmopathy. The material sequenced was blood. The rearrangement links TRBV4-1 to TRBJ1-2; 10 nucleotides match TRBD1. CDR3 region: CASSQEGQGGFWYGYTF. CDR3 coding DNA: TGCGCCAGCAGCCAGGAAGGACAGGGGGGGTTTTGGTATGGCTACACCTTC.